These 20 T cell receptor beta chains were sequenced from one sample in a study of cytomegalovirus exposure and HLA in healthy donors. PCR involved 60 Vbeta and 13 Jbeta primers. The method was immunoSEQ multiplex PCR; TCRdb's version includes in-frame clones alone and lacks a portion of them. The sample includes 150,000 to 200,000 clones, about three quarters of them seen just once. Sequencing used PBMCs. Every receptor here comes from a woman between 50 and 59 years old in good health and CMV-seropositive.

The chain carries TRBV11-2 and TRBJ2-3; the match to TRBD1 covers 7 bases. With 1 base clipped from V and 4 bases from J, the junction kept 14 bases outside the gene matches. This CDR3 spans 18 amino acids. Germline CDR1 is SGHAT and CDR2 is FQNNGV. The CDR3 region is CASSLGRRQGRRADTQYF. The DNA of the CDR3 is TGTGCCAGCAGCTTAGGTAGACGACAGGGAAGGAGAGCAGATACGCAGTATTTT.

For the CDR3, the DNA is TGCGCCAGCAGCTTGTACCGGGGGGCAGAGACTGAAGCTTTCTTT. Translation gives CASSLYRGAETEAFF. This chain joins TRBV5-1 and TRBJ1-1, with a weak D call TRBD1 (6 bases). The V and J ends lost 1 base and 5 bases respectively, with 15 bases between them. This CDR3 spans 15 amino acids. The germline V gene has CDR1 SGHRS and CDR2 YFSETQ.

This clone was seen a single time. The chain links TRBV5-1 to TRBJ2-2; D remains unclear. Germline V gene lookup returns CDR1 SGHRS and CDR2 YFSETQ. The V gene lost 0 bases and the J gene lost 6 bases, with 15 bases spanning the gap. This CDR3 spans 16 amino acids. The CDR3 region is CASSLDGDLGSGELFF. Written as DNA, the CDR3 is TGCGCCAGCAGCTTGGATGGAGACCTTGGGTCCGGGGAGCTGTTTTTT.

V gene TRBV9 combines with J gene TRBJ2-3; a possible D gene is TRBD2 (6 bases). The CDR3 is 18 residues long. Trimming cost V 0 bases and J 0 bases, with 17 bases left between them. The V gene's germline CDR1 is SGDLS and CDR2 YYNGEE. For the CDR3, the DNA is TGTGCCAGCAGCGTAGGAGGTGGGGTAGGGACTAGCACAGATACGCAGTATTTT. This gives the protein CASSVGGGVGTSTDTQYF.

About this clone: Within the sample, other DNA sequences also encode this same CDR3. J is TRBJ2-7 and V is TRBV5-4, with TRBD2 as a possible D gene (5 bases). The germline V and J ends were trimmed by 2 bases and 7 bases, with 7 bases remaining between them. The CDR3 length is 11 residues. The germline CDR1 and CDR2 sequences are SGHNT and YYREEE (reference sequence). CDR3 in DNA: TGTGCCAGCAGCTTCCGCGGGGAGCAGTACTTC. The encoded protein is CASSFRGEQYF.

The V and J genes are TRBV9 and TRBJ1-1; D is uncertain. Germline assignment: CDR1 SGDLS and CDR2 YYNGEE. The CDR3 extends over 15 amino acids. V was cut by 0 bases and J by 0 bases, with 9 bases left in between. The CDR3 is CASSVDGSLNTEAFF. The CDR3 nucleotides read TGTGCCAGCAGCGTAGACGGGTCTTTGAACACTGAAGCTTTCTTT.

The gene calls are TRBV7-9 and TRBJ2-5; D gene ambiguous. The ends were cut back, 6 bases at V and 4 bases at J, with 6 bases in the middle. Germline loops: CDR1 SEHNR, CDR2 FQNEAQ (reference sequence). The CDR3 has 11 amino acids. CDR3: CASRSTETQYF. CDR3 DNA sequence: TGTGCCAGCAGGTCTACAGAGACCCAGTACTTC.

This clone was seen more than once but under ten times. This rearrangement joins TRBV7-9 to TRBJ2-5, with D possibly matching TRBD2 (7 bases). CDR1 is SEHNR and CDR2 is FQNEAQ in the germline V gene (reference sequence). V lost 5 bases, J lost 7 bases, and 23 bases lay in between. CDR3 length: 16 amino acids. DNA for the CDR3: TGTGCCAGCAGCCCCCCCGGGGGGCGGGACGTTGGGACCCAGTACTTC. Its translation is CASSPPGGRDVGTQYF.

As concerns this clone: Within the sample, other DNA sequences also encode this same CDR3. The rearrangement uses TRBV7-9 and TRBJ2-3; a weak D match, TRBD2 (6 bases). Germline CDR1 and CDR2: SEHNR and FQNEAQ (reference sequence). Trimming removed 4 bases from V and 1 base from J, with 6 bases in between. The CDR3 is made up of 13 amino acids. This chain's CDR3 is CASSSSGTDTQYF. The CDR3 coding sequence is TGTGCCAGCAGCTCTAGCGGCACAGATACGCAGTATTTT.

The genes are TRBV11-3 and TRBJ2-7, with TRBD2 identical over 10 bases. The CDR3 runs to 14 residues. Unmatched junction bases numbered 1, after V lost 1 base and J lost 4 bases. CDR1 and CDR2 from the germline V gene are SGHNT and YENEEA. The CDR3 DNA reads TGTGCCAGCAGCTTAGGGACTAGCGGTTACGAGCAGTACTTC. It specifies CASSLGTSGYEQYF. Variable domain in full (rest from reference TRBV11-3 and TRBJ2-7): EAGVVQSPRYKIIEKKQPVAFWCNPISGHNTLYWYLQNLGQGPELLIRYENEEAVDDSQLPKDRFSAERLKGVDSTLKIQPAELGDSAVYLCASSLGTSGYEQYFGPGTRLTVT.

The V and J genes are TRBV5-4 and TRBJ2-3, with D tentatively TRBD2 (5 bases). CDR1 and CDR2 (germline): SGHNT, YYREEE (reference sequence). The CDR3 is 14 amino acids. V lost 3 bases and J 1 base, leaving 9 bases between the germline ends. The chain's CDR3 is CASSSKEGTDTQYF. DNA of the CDR3: TGTGCCAGCAGCTCCAAGGAGGGCACAGATACGCAGTATTTT.

The J gene is TRBJ1-2, the V gene TRBV10-1; 8 positions agree with TRBD1. The germline V gene encodes CDR1 WNHNN and CDR2 SYGVQD (reference sequence). This CDR3 spans 13 amino acids. Unmatched junction bases numbered 2, after V lost 5 bases and J lost 3 bases. CDR3 sequence (DNA): TGCGCCAGCAGTCCGGACAGGGACTATGGCTACACCTTC. Its translation is CASSPDRDYGYTF.

This chain uses TRBV9 with TRBJ1-3; unclear D gene. V lost 4 bases and J 0 bases, leaving 8 bases between the germline ends. The CDR3 extends over 14 amino acids. Germline V gene lookup returns CDR1 SGDLS and CDR2 YYNGEE. The CDR3 DNA reads as TGTGCCAGCAGCCAACACCTCTCTGGAAACACCATATATTTT. Its protein product is CASSQHLSGNTIYF.

The rearrangement uses TRBV9 and TRBJ2-3; tentative D call: TRBD2 (5 bases). Trimming pared 0 bases from V and 1 base from J, leaving 18 bases between. The CDR3 spans 18 residues. In germline, CDR1 is SGDLS, CDR2 YYNGEE. The CDR3 DNA reads as TGTGCCAGCAGCGTAGCCCCTCTGGCTAGCACAGGCACAGATACGCAGTATTTT. Translating gives CASSVAPLASTGTDTQYF.

This clone was seen once. V is TRBV30 and J is TRBJ2-1; TRBD2 matches at 9 bases. Germline V gene sequence: CDR1 GTSNPN, CDR2 SVGIG (reference sequence). CDR3 length equals 15 residues. The ends lost 3 bases at V and 4 bases at J; junction bases unmatched: 7. CDR3 nucleotides: TGTGCCTGGAGCGACGAAGCGGGAGGATACAATGAGCAGTTCTTC. Protein sequence: CAWSDEAGGYNEQFF. Full variable domain (remainder filled in from reference TRBV30 and TRBJ2-1): SQTIHQWPATLVQPVGSPLSLECTVEGTSNPNLYWYRQAAGRGLQLLFYSVGIGQISSEVPQNLSASRPQDRQFILSSKKLLLSDSGFYLCAWSDEAGGYNEQFFGPGTRLTVL.

The chain employs TRBV28 and TRBJ2-7; 10 bases fit TRBD2. CDR1 is MDHEN and CDR2 is SYDVKM in the germline V gene. V was pared by 5 bases and J by 5 bases, with 12 bases of the junction left unmatched. The CDR3 is 16 residues long. Written as DNA, the CDR3 is TGTGCCAGCAGTCTTATTCCTAGCGGGAGAGGTAACGAGCAGTACTTC. Translated: CASSLIPSGRGNEQYF.

The V call is TRBV6-1, the J call TRBJ2-3, with 8 bases identical to TRBD2. CDR1 and CDR2 (germline): MNHNS, SASEGT. The CDR3 totals 15 residues. Trimming removed 7 bases from V and 5 bases from J; junction bases left unmatched: 11. In nucleotides, the CDR3 is TGTGCCAGCAACCCTCGGGCGGGGGGACAAGATACGCAGTATTTT. Amino acids: CASNPRAGGQDTQYF.

This chain joins TRBV7-2 and TRBJ1-2, with D possibly matching TRBD1 (5 bases). The CDR3 covers 15 residues. CDR1 and CDR2 (germline): SGHTA, FQGNSA. V dropped 3 bases and J dropped 7 bases, with 18 bases sitting between them. The CDR3 coding sequence is TGTGCCAGCAGCTTGACTGCTCCGTGGGGCGGTGGCTACACCTTC. Its protein is CASSLTAPWGGGYTF.

This chain links TRBV19 with TRBJ2-2, with a weak D call TRBD2 (6 bases). The CDR3 has 13 amino acids. V shed 5 bases and J shed 9 bases, with 13 bases lying between them. Germline values: CDR1 LNHDA, CDR2 SQIVND (reference sequence). The CDR3 nucleotides are TGTGCCAGTAGTTTCTTAGCGGCCCGGGAGCTGTTTTTT. Protein product: CASSFLAARELFF.

The chain combines TRBV10-1 with TRBJ2-1; 8 positions match TRBD2. Per the germline V gene, CDR1 is WNHNN and CDR2 is SYGVQD (reference sequence). The CDR3 consists of 13 residues. The trim removed 3 bases at V and 12 bases at J, leaving 7 bases unmatched. CDR3 nucleotide sequence: TGCGCCAGCAGTGATAGCGGGGTGAGACTGCAGTTCTTC. Translated, it gives CASSDSGVRLQFF.